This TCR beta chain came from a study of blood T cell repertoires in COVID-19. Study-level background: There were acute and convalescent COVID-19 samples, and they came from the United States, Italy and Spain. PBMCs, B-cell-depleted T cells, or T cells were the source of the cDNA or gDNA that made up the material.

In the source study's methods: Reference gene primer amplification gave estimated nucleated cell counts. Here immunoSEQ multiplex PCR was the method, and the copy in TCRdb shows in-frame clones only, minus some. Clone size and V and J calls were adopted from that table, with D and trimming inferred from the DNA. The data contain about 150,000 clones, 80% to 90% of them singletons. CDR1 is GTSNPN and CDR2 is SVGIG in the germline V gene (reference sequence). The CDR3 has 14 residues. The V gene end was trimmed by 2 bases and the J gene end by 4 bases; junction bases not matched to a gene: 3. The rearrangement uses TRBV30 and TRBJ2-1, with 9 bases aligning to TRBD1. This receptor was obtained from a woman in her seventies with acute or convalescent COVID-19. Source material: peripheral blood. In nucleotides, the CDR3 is TGTGCCTGGAGTTTGGACAGGGGATACAATGAGCAGTTCTTC. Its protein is CAWSLDRGYNEQFF.